The T cell receptor (beta chain) described here comes from a study of blood T cell repertoires in COVID-19 (dated by TCRdb to 2020 to 2021). For the study in its entirety: The collaborator samples originated in the United States, Italy and Spain and spanned the acute and convalescent phases of COVID-19. Samples came from the ongoing ImmuneRACE study (first 160 participants) plus 1,254 subjects from 6 global collaborators. A freely available public database, intended as a resource for researchers studying the immune response to SARS-CoV-2, is where the repertoires were released. The dataset comprised deeply sampled blood TCRbeta repertoires from subjects exposed to, actively infected with, or recovered from COVID-19. The material from the prospective study consisted of cDNA or gDNA derived from T cells, B-cell-depleted T cells, or PBMCs. Where available, HLA class I and class II types were taken from metadata supplied by the sample provider and were not determined by assay-based typing. The sample metadata nearly always contained a de-identified subject ID, COVID-19 status, age in years and sex. Overall study outcomes, separate from this receptor: Clinical and demographic metadata were provided uncurated, with the amount varying by source and participant.

One collaborating source in Seattle enrolled patients while the patients were actively infected and followed the patients over time throughout the course of disease. The collaborating institutions used their own protocols to collect whole blood in K2EDTA tubes. For TCRbeta analysis, collaborator samples were shipped as frozen whole blood, as isolated PBMCs, or as DNA extracted from either sample type. V has 4 bases trimmed and J has 5 bases trimmed; junction bases matching no gene number 14. The CDR3 spans 17 residues, from the cysteine through the phenylalanine. The kept DNA is CDR3 alone, 51 bases in frame from the first base. CDR1 is given as LGHNA and CDR2 as YNFKEQ, both from the germline V gene. This clone was seen once. The target of this receptor is not known. The record has no base qualities; no much larger clone is one base away. The immunoSEQ Assay, a bias-controlled multiplex PCR, was used to amplify TCRbeta CDR3 regions from genomic DNA. On the authors' methods: The number of nucleated cells in each sample was estimated by amplification of reference gene primers within the assay. Sequence reads were collapsed and filtered to measure the absolute abundance of every unique TCRbeta CDR3 rearrangement. Productive Simpson clonality was computed per sample as the square root of Simpson's diversity index over productive rearrangements. TCRdb re-hosts the immuneACCESS table, in-frame sequences only. Its copies lack some clones; in the studies checked, an unresolved V gene accounts for under half of them, and the cause for the rest is not known. V, J and clone size are those of that table, while D and trimming were read from the DNA. This sample is represented by about 110,000 clones; over 60% of them were singletons. The top ten clones comprise more than 5.5% of the sample.

The chain is made from TRBV4-2 and TRBJ2-1, and 7 junction bases match TRBD2. The TCR originated in a man older than 75 with COVID-19, enrolled during active disease. Sequencing was carried out using peripheral blood. In nucleotide form, the sequence is TGTGCCAGCAGCCCCTTGGAGGGAGGGCCGGGGGACAATGAGCAGTTCTTC. Its protein reads: CASSPLEGGPGDNEQFF.